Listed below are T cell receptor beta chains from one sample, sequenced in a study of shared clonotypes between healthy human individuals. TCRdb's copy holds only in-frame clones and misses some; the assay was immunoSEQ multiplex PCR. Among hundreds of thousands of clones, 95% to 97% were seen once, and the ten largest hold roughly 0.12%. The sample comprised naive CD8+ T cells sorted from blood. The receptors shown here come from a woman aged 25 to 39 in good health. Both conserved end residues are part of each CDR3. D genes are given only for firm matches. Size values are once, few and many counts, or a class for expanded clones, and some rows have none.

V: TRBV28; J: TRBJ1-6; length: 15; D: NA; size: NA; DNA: TGTGCCAGCAGCCCGAGGGGGTCCTATAATTCACCCCTCCACTTT; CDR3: CASSPRGSYNSPLHF
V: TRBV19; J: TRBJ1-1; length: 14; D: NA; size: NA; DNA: TGTGCCAGTACCGAGACAGGTTCGAACACTGAAGCTTTCTTT; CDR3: CASTETGSNTEAFF
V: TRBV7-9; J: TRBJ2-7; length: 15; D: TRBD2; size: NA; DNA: TGTGCCAGCAGCTTACTGGCGGGAGGGTTCTACGAGCAGTACTTC; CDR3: CASSLLAGGFYEQYF
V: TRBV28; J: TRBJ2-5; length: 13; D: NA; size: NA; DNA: TGTGCCAGCAGTGGCCGTGGACAAGAGACCCAGTACTTC; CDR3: CASSGRGQETQYF
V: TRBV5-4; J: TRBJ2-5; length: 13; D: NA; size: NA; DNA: TGTGCCAGCAGCTTTGAAGCCCAAGAGACCCAGTACTTC; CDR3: CASSFEAQETQYF
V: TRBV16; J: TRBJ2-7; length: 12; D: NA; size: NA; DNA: TGTGCCAGCAGCCCTGTCCTCCACGAGCAGTACTTC; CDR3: CASSPVLHEQYF
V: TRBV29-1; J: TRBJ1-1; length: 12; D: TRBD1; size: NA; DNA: TGCAGCGTTGTCAGGGGGGAAACTGAAGCTTTCTTT; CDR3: CSVVRGETEAFF
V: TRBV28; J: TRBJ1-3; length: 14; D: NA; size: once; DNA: TGTGCCAGCAGTTTAGCGTCCAGGGGAGCCACCATATATTTT; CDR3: CASSLASRGATIYF
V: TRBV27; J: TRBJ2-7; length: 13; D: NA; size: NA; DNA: TGTGCCAGCAGTTTAGCAGGGGGGTACGAGCAGTACTTC; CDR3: CASSLAGGYEQYF
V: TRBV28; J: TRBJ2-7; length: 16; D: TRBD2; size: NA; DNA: TGTGCCAGCAGTGGAGGACTAGCGGTCCCATCCTACGAGCAGTACTTC; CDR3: CASSGGLAVPSYEQYF
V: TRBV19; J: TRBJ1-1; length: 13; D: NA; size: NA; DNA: TGTGCCAGTAGTCTAGGAGGGAACACTGAAGCTTTCTTT; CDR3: CASSLGGNTEAFF
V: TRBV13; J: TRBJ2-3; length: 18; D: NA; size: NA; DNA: TGTGCCAGCAGCCCGCGGCCGCAGGGATGGGAGAGCACAGATACGCAGTATTTT; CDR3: CASSPRPQGWESTDTQYF
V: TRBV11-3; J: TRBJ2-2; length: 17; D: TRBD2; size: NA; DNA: TGTGCCAGCAGCTTAAAAAGGACTAGCGGGGGGACCGGGGAGCTGTTTTTT; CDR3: CASSLKRTSGGTGELFF
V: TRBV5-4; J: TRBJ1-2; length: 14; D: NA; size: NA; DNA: TGTGCCAGCAGCTTGTTAGAGAGCGACTATGGCTACACCTTC; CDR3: CASSLLESDYGYTF